The TCR beta chain described here comes from a study of early T cells in non-severe SARS-CoV-2 infection. The overall study: Unpaired chains resulted from sequencing bulk RNA of unsorted whole blood. Study results and limitations: Anti-spike CD8 specificities were favored by VDJdb matching, whose results missed private and CD4 specificities.

This clonotype showed up just a few times. Its antigen is not known. Molecules of cDNA were individually given unique molecular identifiers that were attached to them. TCRdb independently ran MiXCR on the 5' RACE reads; one entry per CDR3 protein. The sample lists tens of thousands of distinct CDR3 sequences; more than 15% were seen once. The sequences come from whole blood, collected at baseline. This receptor was identified in an adult who was a healthcare worker with PCR-confirmed SARS-CoV-2 infection or an uninfected control (not recorded which).

CDR3 sequence reads: CASSASGGPSYEQYF. Here the CDR3 DNA reads TGTGCCAGCAGTGCCTCAGGGGGCCCATCCTACGAGCAGTACTTC. V is TRBV2 and J is TRBJ2-7, with 8 nucleotides matching TRBD1. The V gene's germline CDR1 is SNHLY and CDR2 FYNNEI. After removal of 4 bases from V and 1 base from J, the junction contained 6 bases not matched to a gene. The CDR3 spans 15 residues.